Listed here are 26 T cell receptor beta chains from one sample, sequenced in a study of blood T cell repertoires in COVID-19. The protocol was immunoSEQ multiplex PCR, while the TCRdb copy is restricted to in-frame clones and leaves out a portion. The repertoire holds approximately 100,000 clones, with roughly 79% as singletons. Sequencing was done on a sample of peripheral blood. All receptors come from a man between 65 and 79 years old with acute or convalescent COVID-19.

The chain has TRBV18 and TRBJ1-2; D gene ambiguous. The V gene lost 3 bases and the J gene lost 2 bases, with 10 bases spanning the gap. Germline V gives CDR1 KGHSH, CDR2 LQKENI. CDR3 length: 14 amino acids. The CDR3 sequence is CASSPIEQNYGYTF. CDR3 DNA: TGTGCCAGCTCACCCATTGAACAAAACTATGGCTACACCTTC.

The chain employs TRBV4-3 and TRBJ2-1; 11 nucleotides line up with TRBD2. This CDR3 is 16 amino acids long. The germline CDR1 and CDR2 sequences are LGHNA and YSLEER. Trimming cost V 0 bases and J 6 bases; bases outside gene matches: 4. CDR3 protein: CASSQEGTSGSNEQFF. Written as DNA, the CDR3 is TGCGCCAGCAGCCAAGAAGGGACTAGCGGATCCAATGAGCAGTTCTTC.

The rearrangement uses TRBV30 and TRBJ1-1; 9 nucleotides line up with TRBD1. CDR1 is GTSNPN, CDR2 SVGIG, per germline (reference sequence). This CDR3 region has 13 residues. V shed 3 bases and J 5 bases; nucleotides not matched to a gene: 4. The CDR3 loop reads CAWRQGAMTEAFF. The CDR3 region has the DNA TGTGCCTGGAGACAGGGGGCGATGACTGAAGCTTTCTTT. The variable domain in full, with the rest retrieved from reference TRBV30 and TRBJ1-1, is SQTIHQWPATLVQPVGSPLSLECTVEGTSNPNLYWYRQAAGRGLQLLFYSVGIGQISSEVPQNLSASRPQDRQFILSSKKLLLSDSGFYLCAWRQGAMTEAFFGQGTRLTVV.

This chain uses TRBV2 with TRBJ2-5, with D possibly TRBD2 on 5 matching bases. Germline CDR1 SNHLY, CDR2 FYNNEI. The germline V and J ends were trimmed by 6 bases and 5 bases, with 19 bases remaining between them. This CDR3 has 15 residues. CDR3 sequence reads: CASRGDWITDETQYF. For the CDR3, the DNA is TGTGCCAGCAGGGGAGACTGGATCACCGATGAGACCCAGTACTTC.

The rearrangement joins TRBV11-1 to TRBJ2-7; maybe TRBD2 (5 bases). CDR3 length: 14 amino acids. Germline V CDR1 and CDR2: SGHAT, FQDESV (reference sequence). Trimming shortened V by 5 bases and J by 3 bases, and 14 bases separated the two germline ends. The CDR3 protein is CASSHQLGVYEQYF. CDR3 sequence (DNA): TGTGCCAGCAGCCACCAACTGGGAGTCTACGAGCAGTACTTC.

Only a few counts were recorded for this clone. The CDR3, as DNA: TGTGCCAGCAGCTTATTAAACAGGGGGGATCGGGAGCAGTACTTC. Translation: CASSLLNRGDREQYF. The V gene is TRBV7-9, the J gene TRBJ2-7, with 8 bases aligning to TRBD1. V gave up 2 bases and J gave up 7 bases; unmatched junction bases: 10. The CDR3 covers 15 residues. Germline values: CDR1 SEHNR, CDR2 FQNEAQ (reference sequence). The variable domain in full, completed from reference TRBV7-9 and TRBJ2-7, reads DTGVSQNPRHKITKRGQNVTFRCDPISEHNRLYWYRQTLGQGPEFLTYFQNEAQLEKSRLLSDRFSAERPKGSFSTLEIQRTEQGDSAMYLCASSLLNRGDREQYFGPGTRLTVT.

The chain uses TRBV10-3 and TRBJ2-5; 9 bases align to TRBD2. The V and J ends lost 6 bases and 5 bases, in that order; junction bases with no gene match: 7. The CDR3 length is 14 residues. Germline lookup yields CDR1 ENHRY and CDR2 SYGVKD. The CDR3: CAISRGTSWETQYF. DNA for the CDR3: TGTGCCATCAGCAGGGGGACTAGCTGGGAGACCCAGTACTTC.

The chain links TRBV12-2 to TRBJ1-6; TRBD1 is the table's D call and was not checked against the DNA. TRBV12-2 represents a pseudogene. The CDR3 runs 16 residues. CDR3 nucleotide sequence: TGTGCAAGTCGCTCGAACAGGGACGGGCCAAATTCACCCCTCCACTTT. It specifies CASRSNRDGPNSPLHF.

V and J are TRBV15 and TRBJ2-7; TRBD2 matches at 11 bases. The CDR3 covers 18 residues. Germline-derived CDR1 and CDR2 are LNHNV and YYDKDF (reference sequence). Losses at the gene ends were 3 bases for V and 6 bases for J; bases not matched to a gene: 16. CDR3 in amino acids: CATSSGFGLAGGLFEQYF. Written as DNA, the CDR3 is TGTGCCACCAGCAGCGGGTTTGGTTTAGCGGGAGGGCTTTTCGAGCAGTACTTC.

The chain combines TRBV6-5 with TRBJ2-5, with a possible D match to TRBD1 (6 bases). Germline V gene lookup returns CDR1 MNHEY and CDR2 SVGAGI. The CDR3 consists of 13 residues. V lost 6 bases and J 3 bases, leaving 11 bases between the germline ends. The CDR3 DNA reads as TGTGCCAGCAGGGGGACAAATAAAGAGACCCAGTACTTC. Protein sequence: CASRGTNKETQYF.

The chain carries TRBV7-9 and TRBJ1-2, with a weak D call TRBD1 (6 bases). V lost 4 bases and J 3 bases, leaving 15 bases between the germline ends. The length of the CDR3 is 15 residues. From germline, CDR1 is SEHNR and CDR2 FQNEAQ (reference sequence). CDR3 sequence (DNA): TGTGCCAGCAGCTCACAGGGAAGCCTGGACTATGGCTACACCTTC. Amino acid sequence: CASSSQGSLDYGYTF.

The DNA for the CDR3 is TGTGCCAGCAGCGTAGATGGGACACCTTATGGCTACACCTTC. This sequence encodes CASSVDGTPYGYTF. This chain uses TRBV9 with TRBJ1-2; perhaps TRBD1 as D (6 bases). The CDR3 length is 14 residues. V lost 0 bases to trimming and J lost 5 bases, with 11 bases between them. Germline V gene data show CDR1 as SGDLS and CDR2 as YYNGEE.

V usage is TRBV18 and J usage is TRBJ1-2; D not certain. Germline CDR1 and CDR2: KGHSH and LQKENI. The V gene lost 6 bases and the J gene lost 2 bases, with 13 bases spanning the gap. The CDR3 has 14 residues. The CDR3 DNA reads TGTGCCAGCTCCCCCATGACTCAAAACTATGGCTACACCTTC. Its translation is CASSPMTQNYGYTF.

This chain links TRBV9 with TRBJ2-1; 7 nucleotides agree with TRBD2. Unmatched junction bases numbered 5, after V lost 1 base and J lost 4 bases. The V gene's germline CDR1 is SGDLS and CDR2 YYNGEE. The CDR3 runs 15 residues. For the CDR3, the DNA is TGTGCCAGCAGCGTACTAGCGGAGTCTTACAATGAGCAGTTCTTC. It codes for CASSVLAESYNEQFF.

CDR3: CASSFGNVAGIMNTEAFF. DNA for the CDR3: TGTGCCAGCAGCTTCGGAAATGTGGCAGGGATCATGAACACTGAAGCTTTCTTT. This chain links TRBV11-2 with TRBJ1-1; D is perhaps TRBD1 (5 bases). Trimming removed 3 bases from V and 0 bases from J, with 20 bases in between. The CDR3 sequence is 18 residues long. The germline V gene encodes CDR1 SGHAT and CDR2 FQNNGV.

This clone was observed a single time. The chain carries TRBV7-9 and TRBJ2-1; a weak D match, TRBD2 (5 bases). CDR3 size: 14 residues. Germline CDR1 is SEHNR and CDR2 is FQNEAQ (reference sequence). V lost 6 bases and J lost 0, with 9 bases in between. CDR3 DNA: TGTGCCAGCAGTATCCGGGACTCCTACAATGAGCAGTTCTTC. Residues: CASSIRDSYNEQFF.

This chain links TRBV2 with TRBJ2-1; D not resolved. Trimming removed 7 bases from V and 0 bases from J, with 10 bases in between. The germline CDR1 and CDR2 sequences are SNHLY and FYNNEI. CDR3 length equals 14 residues. CDR3 nucleotides: TGTGCCAGCATTAAGGAGAGCTCCTACAATGAGCAGTTCTTC. Translation: CASIKESSYNEQFF.

J is TRBJ2-5 and V is TRBV6-6, with 12 bases identical to TRBD2. The CDR3 length is 16 residues. Germline V gene sequence: CDR1 MNHNY, CDR2 SVGAGI (reference sequence). The V and J ends lost 8 bases and 3 bases, in that order; junction bases with no gene match: 10. CDR3 DNA sequence: TGTGCCAGCCAACTAGCGGGAGGCCCCAAGGAAGAGACCCAGTACTTC. It encodes CASQLAGGPKEETQYF.

V usage is TRBV10-3 and J usage is TRBJ1-2, with TRBD1 as a possible D gene (5 bases). V lost 4 bases and J 2 bases, leaving 14 bases between the germline ends. CDR3 length equals 15 residues. Germline CDR1 reads ENHRY; CDR2 reads SYGVKD. The CDR3 DNA reads TGTGCCATCAGTGGGGGGGAGGGATACAACTATGGCTACACCTTC. Translation: CAISGGEGYNYGYTF.

V is TRBV5-1 and J is TRBJ1-4; 9 bases match TRBD1. The trim removed 0 bases at V and 6 bases at J, leaving 3 bases unmatched. This CDR3 is 15 amino acids long. From germline, CDR1 is SGHRS and CDR2 YFSETQ. CDR3 in amino acids: CASSLDGTGYEKLFF. Written as DNA, the CDR3 is TGCGCCAGCAGCTTGGACGGGACAGGGTATGAAAAACTGTTTTTT.

The chain links TRBV20-1 to TRBJ2-1; 10 nucleotides line up with TRBD1. The CDR3 is 15 amino acids. The junction had 11 bases not matched to a gene; V was cut back by 3 bases and J by 9 bases. CDR1 is DFQATT and CDR2 is SNEGSKA in the germline V gene (reference sequence). CDR3 DNA: TGCAGTGCTAGTCGGATCGGGACAGGGGAAACTGAGCAGTTCTTC. It translates to CSASRIGTGETEQFF.

This clone was detected a few times. The CDR3 nucleotides are TGTGCCAGCACGCAGGGCACCCACACCGGGGAGCTGTTTTTT. Translating it yields CASTQGTHTGELFF. This chain links TRBV6-5 with TRBJ2-2; D may be TRBD1 (5 bases). The V gene lost 7 bases and the J gene lost 3 bases, with 12 bases spanning the gap. The CDR3 contains 14 residues. The germline V gene encodes CDR1 MNHEY and CDR2 SVGAGI.

This clone appeared a few times. This chain joins TRBV6-5 and TRBJ1-1, with 8 nucleotides matching TRBD1. The ends lost 5 bases at V and 1 base at J; junction bases unmatched: 3. CDR3 length: 14 amino acids. CDR1 and CDR2 (germline): MNHEY, SVGAGI. CDR3 amino acids: CASSTGQENTEAFF. Here the CDR3 DNA reads TGTGCCAGCAGTACGGGACAGGAGAACACTGAAGCTTTCTTT.

The rearrangement links TRBV20-1 to TRBJ2-1, with a possible D match to TRBD2 (6 bases). The germline V gene has CDR1 DFQATT and CDR2 SNEGSKA (reference sequence). The CDR3 contains 11 residues. V was trimmed by 5 bases and J by 8 bases, leaving 10 bases between them. The CDR3 DNA sequence: TGCAGTGCTCAGACGGGAGATGAGCAGTTCTTC. Protein sequence: CSAQTGDEQFF.

The chain couples TRBV29-1 to TRBJ1-1, with D maybe TRBD1 (5 bases). This CDR3 contains 13 residues. Trimming stripped 1 base from V and 1 base from J, with 7 bases between. Germline lookup yields CDR1 SQVTM and CDR2 ANQGSEA. DNA for the CDR3: TGCAGCGTTGAAGGGACACAGAACACTGAAGCTTTCTTT. This gives the protein CSVEGTQNTEAFF.

This clone has just a few counts. The V call is TRBV2, the J call TRBJ2-7, with TRBD1 matching 8 bases. V was pared by 2 bases and J by 6 bases, with 12 bases of the junction left unmatched. Germline assignment: CDR1 SNHLY and CDR2 FYNNEI. The CDR3 is 16 amino acids. Written as DNA, the CDR3 is TGTGCCAGCAGTGAATGGGGCCAGGGGGCGTCGGCCGAGCAGTACTTC. Protein product: CASSEWGQGASAEQYF.